The sequence of this T cell receptor (beta chain) was determined in a study of blood T cell repertoires in COVID-19. TCRdb's table, derived via immunoSEQ multiplex PCR, lists solely in-frame clones and lacks some. The sample contains over 85,000 clones, 82% of which appear only once. Sequenced input: peripheral blood. This TCR was sampled from a woman aged 60 to 75 with acute or convalescent COVID-19.

CDR3 protein: CASSQATSGTGELFF. CDR3 DNA sequence: TGCGCCAGCAGCCAAGCGACTAGCGGTACCGGGGAGCTGTTTTTT. This chain uses TRBV4-3 with TRBJ2-2, with 9 nucleotides matching TRBD2. Germline V CDR1 and CDR2: LGHNA, YSLEER. J was trimmed by 5 bases and V by 1 base; bases with no gene match: 2. The CDR3 has 15 amino acids.